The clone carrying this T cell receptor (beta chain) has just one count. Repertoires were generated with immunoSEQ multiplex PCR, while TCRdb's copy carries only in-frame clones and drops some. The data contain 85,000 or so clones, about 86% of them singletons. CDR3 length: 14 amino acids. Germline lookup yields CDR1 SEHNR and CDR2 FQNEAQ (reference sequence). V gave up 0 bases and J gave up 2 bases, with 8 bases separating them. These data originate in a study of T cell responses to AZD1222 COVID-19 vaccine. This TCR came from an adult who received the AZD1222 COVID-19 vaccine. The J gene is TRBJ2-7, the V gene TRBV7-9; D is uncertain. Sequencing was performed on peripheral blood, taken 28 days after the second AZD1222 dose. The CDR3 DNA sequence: TGTGCCAGCAGCTTAGCGGTCGCGGCCTACGAGCAGTACTTC. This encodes CASSLAVAAYEQYF.